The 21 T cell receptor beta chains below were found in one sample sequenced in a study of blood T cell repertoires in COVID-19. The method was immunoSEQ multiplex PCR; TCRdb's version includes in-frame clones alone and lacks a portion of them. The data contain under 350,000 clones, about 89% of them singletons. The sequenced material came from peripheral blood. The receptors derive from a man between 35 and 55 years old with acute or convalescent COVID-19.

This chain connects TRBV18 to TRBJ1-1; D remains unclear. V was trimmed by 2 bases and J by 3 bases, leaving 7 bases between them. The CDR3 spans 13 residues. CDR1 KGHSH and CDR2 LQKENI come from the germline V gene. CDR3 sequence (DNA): TGTGCCAGCTCACCAGATGAGGACACTGAAGCTTTCTTT. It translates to CASSPDEDTEAFF. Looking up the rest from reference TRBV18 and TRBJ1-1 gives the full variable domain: NAGVMQNPRHLVRRRGQEARLRCSPMKGHSHVYWYRQLPEEGLKFMVYLQKENIIDESGMPKERFSAEFPKEGPSILRIQQVVRGDSAAYFCASSPDEDTEAFFGQGTRLTVV.

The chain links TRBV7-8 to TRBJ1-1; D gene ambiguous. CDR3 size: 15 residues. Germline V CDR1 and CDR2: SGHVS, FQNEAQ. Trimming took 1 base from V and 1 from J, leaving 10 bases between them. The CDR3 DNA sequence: TGTGCCAGCAGCTTAGTGGGAGGGTCGAACACTGAAGCTTTCTTT. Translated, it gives CASSLVGGSNTEAFF.

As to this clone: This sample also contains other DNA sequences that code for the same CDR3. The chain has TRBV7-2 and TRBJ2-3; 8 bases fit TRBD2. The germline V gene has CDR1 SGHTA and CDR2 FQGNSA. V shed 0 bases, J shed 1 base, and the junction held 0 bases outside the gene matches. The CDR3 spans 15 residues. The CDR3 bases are TGTGCCAGCAGCTTAGCTAGCGGGGGCACAGATACGCAGTATTTT. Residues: CASSLASGGTDTQYF.

CDR3 in amino acids: CASASNEQFF. The CDR3 coding sequence is TGTGCCAGCGCTAGCAATGAGCAGTTCTTC. The chain has TRBV28 and TRBJ2-1; D gene uncertain. Trimming removed 8 bases from V and 6 bases from J, with 5 bases in between. CDR1 MDHEN and CDR2 SYDVKM come from the germline V gene. The CDR3 consists of 10 residues.

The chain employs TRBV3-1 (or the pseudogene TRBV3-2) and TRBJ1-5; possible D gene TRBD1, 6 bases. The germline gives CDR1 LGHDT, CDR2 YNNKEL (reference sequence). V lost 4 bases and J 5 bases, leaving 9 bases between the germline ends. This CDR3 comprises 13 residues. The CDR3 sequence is CASSRYRDQPQHF. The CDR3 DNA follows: TGTGCCAGCAGCCGTTACAGGGATCAGCCCCAGCATTTT.

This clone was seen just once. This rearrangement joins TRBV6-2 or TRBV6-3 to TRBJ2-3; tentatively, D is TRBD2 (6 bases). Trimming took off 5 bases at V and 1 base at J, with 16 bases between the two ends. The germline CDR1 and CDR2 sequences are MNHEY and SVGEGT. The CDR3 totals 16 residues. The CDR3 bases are TGTGCCAGCAGTAGTCCGGGACTTGGGGGCACAGATACGCAGTATTTT. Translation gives CASSSPGLGGTDTQYF.

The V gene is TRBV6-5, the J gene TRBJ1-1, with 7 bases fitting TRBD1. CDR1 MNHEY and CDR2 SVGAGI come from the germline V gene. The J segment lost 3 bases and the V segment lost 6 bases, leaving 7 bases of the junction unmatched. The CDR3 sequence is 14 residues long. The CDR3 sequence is CASRRGQSYTEAFF. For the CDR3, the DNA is TGTGCCAGCAGGAGGGGACAGTCTTACACTGAAGCTTTCTTT.

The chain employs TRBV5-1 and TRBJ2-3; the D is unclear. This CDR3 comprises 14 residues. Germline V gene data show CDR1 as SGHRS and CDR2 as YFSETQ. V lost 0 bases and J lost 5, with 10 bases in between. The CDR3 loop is CASSLAYEQDTQYF. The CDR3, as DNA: TGCGCCAGCAGCTTGGCCTATGAGCAAGATACGCAGTATTTT. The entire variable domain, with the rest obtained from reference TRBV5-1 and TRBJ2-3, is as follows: KAGVTQTPRYLIKTRGQQVTLSCSPISGHRSVSWYQQTPGQGLQFLFEYFSETQRNKGNFPGRFSGRQFSNSRSEMNVSTLELGDSALYLCASSLAYEQDTQYFGPGTRLTVL.

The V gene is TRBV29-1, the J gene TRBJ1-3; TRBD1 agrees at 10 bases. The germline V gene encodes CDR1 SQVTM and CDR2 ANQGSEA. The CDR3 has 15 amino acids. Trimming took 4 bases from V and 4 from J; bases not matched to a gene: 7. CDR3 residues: CSVARGTGDGNTIYF. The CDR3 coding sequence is TGCAGCGTTGCCCGGGGGACAGGGGACGGAAACACCATATATTTT.

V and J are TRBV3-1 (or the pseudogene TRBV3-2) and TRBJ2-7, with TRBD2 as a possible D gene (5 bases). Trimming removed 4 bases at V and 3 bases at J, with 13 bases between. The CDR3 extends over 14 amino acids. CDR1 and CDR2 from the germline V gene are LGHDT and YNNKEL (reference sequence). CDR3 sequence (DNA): TGTGCCAGCAGCCGCCGGGGTAGCGTCTACGAGCAGTACTTC. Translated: CASSRRGSVYEQYF.

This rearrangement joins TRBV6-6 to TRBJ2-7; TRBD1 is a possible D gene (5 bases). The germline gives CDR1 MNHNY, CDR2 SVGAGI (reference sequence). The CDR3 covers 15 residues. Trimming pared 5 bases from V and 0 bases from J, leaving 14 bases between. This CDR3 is CASSTSRGDSYEQYF. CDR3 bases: TGTGCCAGCAGTACCTCAAGGGGTGACTCCTACGAGCAGTACTTC.

Written as DNA, the CDR3 is TGTGCCAGCAGCCGCGGTCGAGACAGGGTACCAATGGGAGCTTTCTTT. Protein: CASSRGRDRVPMGAFF. The genes are TRBV27 and TRBJ1-1; 7 bases are shared with TRBD1. The CDR3 has 16 amino acids. V was pared by 6 bases and J by 10 bases, with 20 bases of the junction left unmatched. Germline CDR1 MNHEY, CDR2 SMNVEV (reference sequence).

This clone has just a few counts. The DNA of the CDR3 is TGTGCCAGCAGCCCGAGCTACCACACAGATACGCAGTATTTT. Amino acids: CASSPSYHTDTQYF. J is TRBJ2-3 and V is TRBV4-2, with unresolved D. CDR3 length: 14 amino acids. Germline V gene sequence: CDR1 LGHNA, CDR2 YNFKEQ. With 4 bases removed from V and 2 bases from J, the gap between germline ends came to 10 bases.

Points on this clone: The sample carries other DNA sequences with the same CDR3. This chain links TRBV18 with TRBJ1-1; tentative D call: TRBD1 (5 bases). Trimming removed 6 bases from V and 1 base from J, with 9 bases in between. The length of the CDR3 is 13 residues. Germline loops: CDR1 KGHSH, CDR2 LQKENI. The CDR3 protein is CASSPTGNTEAFF. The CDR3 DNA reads TGTGCCAGCTCGCCTACAGGGAACACTGAAGCTTTCTTT.

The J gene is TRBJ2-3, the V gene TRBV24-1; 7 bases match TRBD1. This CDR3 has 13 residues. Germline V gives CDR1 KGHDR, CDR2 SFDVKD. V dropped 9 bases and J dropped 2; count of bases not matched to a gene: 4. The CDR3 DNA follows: TGTGCCACCGGGGACAGCTTCACAGATACGCAGTATTTT. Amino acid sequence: CATGDSFTDTQYF.

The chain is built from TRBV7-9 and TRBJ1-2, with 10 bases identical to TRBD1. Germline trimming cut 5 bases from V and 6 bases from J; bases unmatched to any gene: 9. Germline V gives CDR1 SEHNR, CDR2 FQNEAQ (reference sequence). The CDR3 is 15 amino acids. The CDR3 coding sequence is TGTGCCAGCAGCCCCCCGACAGGGGGCATTGATGGCTACACCTTC. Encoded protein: CASSPPTGGIDGYTF.

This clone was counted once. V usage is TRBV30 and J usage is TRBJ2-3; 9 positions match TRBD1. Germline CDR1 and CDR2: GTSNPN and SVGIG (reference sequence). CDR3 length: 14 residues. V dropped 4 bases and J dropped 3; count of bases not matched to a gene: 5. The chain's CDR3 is CAWTQQGATDTQYF. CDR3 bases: TGTGCCTGGACTCAACAGGGGGCAACAGATACGCAGTATTTT.

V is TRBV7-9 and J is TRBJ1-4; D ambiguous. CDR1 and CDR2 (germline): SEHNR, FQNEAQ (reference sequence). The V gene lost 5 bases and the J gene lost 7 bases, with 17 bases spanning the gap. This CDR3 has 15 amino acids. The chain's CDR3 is CASSPIGIGVEKLFF. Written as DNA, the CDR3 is TGTGCCAGCAGCCCGATCGGAATAGGAGTTGAAAAACTGTTTTTT.

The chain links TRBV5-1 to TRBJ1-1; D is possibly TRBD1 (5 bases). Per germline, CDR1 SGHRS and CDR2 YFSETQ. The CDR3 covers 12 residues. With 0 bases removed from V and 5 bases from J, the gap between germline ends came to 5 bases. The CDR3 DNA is TGCGCCAGCAGCTTGGAGGGGACTGAAGCTTTCTTT. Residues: CASSLEGTEAFF.

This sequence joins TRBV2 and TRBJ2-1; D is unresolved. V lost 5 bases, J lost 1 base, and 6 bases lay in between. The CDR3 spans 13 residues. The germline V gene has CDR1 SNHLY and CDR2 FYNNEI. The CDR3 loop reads CASSQLSYNEQFF. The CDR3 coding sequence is TGTGCCAGCAGTCAACTATCCTACAATGAGCAGTTCTTC.

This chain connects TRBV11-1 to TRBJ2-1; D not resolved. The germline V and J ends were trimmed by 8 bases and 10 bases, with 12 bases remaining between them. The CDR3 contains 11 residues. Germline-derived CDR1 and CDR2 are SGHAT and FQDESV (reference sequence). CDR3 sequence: CASGDGWEQFF. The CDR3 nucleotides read TGTGCCAGCGGAGATGGGTGGGAGCAGTTCTTC.